This TCR beta chain was obtained from a study of shared clonotypes between healthy human individuals. Background on the study: The cohort comprised a couple of women and a few men. Their ages spanned 18 to 49 years.

CDR3 length: 12 amino acids. CDR1 is GTSNPN and CDR2 is SVGIG in the germline V gene (reference sequence). Losses at the gene ends were 8 bases for V and 10 bases for J; bases not matched to a gene: 5. Produced via immunoSEQ multiplex PCR; TCRdb's table is partial and in-frame only. The sample lists about a million clones; less than 85% were seen once. The sequencing sample was made of memory CD4+ T cells sorted from blood. Noted subset: CD45RA-negative fraction. The TCR comes from a young man in good health. The genes are TRBV30 and TRBJ1-6; TRBD1 agrees at 10 bases. The CDR3: CAADRGGSPLHF. The CDR3 DNA sequence: TGTGCCGCGGACAGGGGGGGGTCACCCCTCCACTTT.